This TCR beta chain was profiled in a study of blood T cells in healthy people across ages. Study-level findings and limits: Age brought a roughly linear fall in TCR beta diversity measured per million T cells.

Together with a sample-barcoded 5' primer, a J-beta primer mix was included in a second PCR lasting about 6 to 11 cycles. A 12-random-nucleotide template-switch adaptor tagged each cDNA molecule. TCRdb re-called the 5' RACE reads through MiXCR, storing one row per CDR3 protein. The sample includes around 1,000,000 distinct CDR3 sequences, around two fifths of them seen just once. Per-sample PBMC isolation yielded at least 6.5 million cells. Extraction of total RNA produced a minimum of 5.5 micrograms from each sample. As concerns this clonotype: Its target is unknown.

Looked up from germline, CDR1 is SGHVS and CDR2 is FNYEAQ. The CDR3 sequence is 14 residues long. Trimming shortened V by 5 bases and J by 7 bases, and 15 bases separated the two germline ends. The sequenced sample was blood. The source of this sequence is a man aged 18 to 30 in good health. This chain uses TRBV7-6 with TRBJ2-1; possibly TRBD2 for D (6 bases). The CDR3 DNA reads as TGTGCCAGCAGCCCGCGAACGGGGGTGAATGAGCAGTTCTTC. It is translated as CASSPRTGVNEQFF.